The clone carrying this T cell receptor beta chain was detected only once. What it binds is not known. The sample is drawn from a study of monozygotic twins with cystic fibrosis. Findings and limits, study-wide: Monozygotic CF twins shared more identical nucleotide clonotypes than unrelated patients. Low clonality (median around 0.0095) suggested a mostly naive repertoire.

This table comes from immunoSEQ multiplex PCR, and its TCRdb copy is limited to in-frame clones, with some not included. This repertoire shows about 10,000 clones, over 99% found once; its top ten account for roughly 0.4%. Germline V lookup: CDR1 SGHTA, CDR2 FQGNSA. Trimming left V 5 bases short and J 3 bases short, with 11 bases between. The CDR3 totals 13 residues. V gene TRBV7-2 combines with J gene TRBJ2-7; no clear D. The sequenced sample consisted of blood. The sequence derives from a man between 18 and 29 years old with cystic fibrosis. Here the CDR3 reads CASSPDTYYEQYF. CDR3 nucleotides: TGTGCCAGCAGCCCAGACACCTACTACGAGCAGTACTTC.